A selection of T cell receptor beta chains follows, all from one sample in a study of shared clonotypes between healthy human individuals. Sequenced by immunoSEQ multiplex PCR; TCRdb stores in-frame clones only, minus some. The table records around 700,000 clones, 73% of them present only once. What was sequenced was memory CD4+ T cells sorted from blood. These receptors originate from a woman in her 30s in good health. Each CDR3 is given with its conserved first and last residue. D genes are given only for firm matches. Some rows mark clone size as missing; the rest say once, few, many or name a class of expanded clone.

NA TRBJ2-7 NA TRBV2 TGTGCCAGCAGTCCGGGCGAAGCCTACGAGCAGTACTTC CASSPGEAYEQYF
NA TRBJ1-5 NA TRBV7-2 TGTGCCAGCAGCTTAAATCCTCAGGGAAAAGTCCAGCCCCAGCATTTT CASSLNPQGKVQPQHF
NA TRBJ2-1 NA TRBV5-4 TGTGCCAGCAGCTTGTTTTCAGGGCAAAACAATGAGCAGTTCTTC CASSLFSGQNNEQFF
NA TRBJ2-2 few TRBV5-1 TGCGCCAGCAGCCAGGTCTCCAACACCGGGGAGCTGTTTTTT CASSQVSNTGELFF
NA TRBJ1-2 NA TRBV29-1 TGCAGCGTTGAAGGGGAGTGGGGCTATGGCTACACCTTC CSVEGEWGYGYTF
TRBD2 TRBJ2-7 NA TRBV14 TGTGCCAGCAGCCTCTCCATCGGACTAGCGGGCCTCTCCTACGAGCAGTACTTC CASSLSIGLAGLSYEQYF
NA TRBJ1-3 NA TRBV18 TGTGCCAGCTCACCAGAAGGAGCTGGAAACACCATATATTTT CASSPEGAGNTIYF
TRBD2 TRBJ2-7 NA TRBV5-6 TGTGCCAGCAGCTTGTGGGGACTAGCGGGAGGGTCGACCTACGAGCAGTACTTC CASSLWGLAGGSTYEQYF
TRBD1 TRBJ1-5 NA TRBV2 TGTGCCAGCACAGACAGGGGGAGTAGCAATCAGCCCCAGCATTTT CASTDRGSSNQPQHF
NA TRBJ1-2 NA TRBV19 TGTGCCAGTAGTATAGATACAGGGAACTATGGCTACACCTTC CASSIDTGNYGYTF
NA TRBJ1-2 once TRBV18 TGTGCCAGCTCACCATACACGCAGTATGGCTACACCTTC CASSPYTQYGYTF
NA TRBJ2-6 many TRBV10-1 TGCGCCAGCTCGCCTCCGGACAGTCTGGCTGGGGCCAACGTCCTGACTTTC CASSPPDSLAGANVLTF
TRBD1 TRBJ1-2 once TRBV28 TGTGCCAGCAGTTTACCAGGGACAGGGCACAACTATGGCTACACCTTC CASSLPGTGHNYGYTF
NA TRBJ2-2 NA TRBV5-1 TGCGCCAGCAGCTTGGGCGCAGGGGAGACCGGGGAGCTGTTTTTT CASSLGAGETGELFF
NA TRBJ2-7 NA TRBV6-5 TGTGCCAGCAGTTTCCCCCGGTCCGAGCAGTACTTC CASSFPRSEQYF
TRBD1 TRBJ2-7 once TRBV5-5 TGTGCCAGCAGCTCCCATATGGGACAGGGCGCGACCGAGCAGTACTTC CASSSHMGQGATEQYF
NA TRBJ2-7 NA TRBV30 TGTGCCTGGAGTGTACTAGAGGGGACTTGGTACGAGCAGTACTTC CAWSVLEGTWYEQYF
NA TRBJ1-4 NA TRBV19 TGTGCCAGTAGTTTGGAGCCGGGACAAAAACTGTTTTTT CASSLEPGQKLFF
TRBD1 TRBJ1-1 NA TRBV13 TGTGCCAGCAGCTTAAGCAGGGGGCGGGTAGGCGCTTTCTTT CASSLSRGRVGAFF
NA TRBJ2-7 NA TRBV5-4 TGTGCCAGCAGCTTGTGGGGAAAAGGGGGCGAGCAGTACTTC CASSLWGKGGEQYF
NA TRBJ2-3 once TRBV7-2 TGTGCCAGCAGCTTAGAGGGCCAGCACACAGATACGCAGTATTTT CASSLEGQHTDTQYF
TRBD1 TRBJ1-2 NA TRBV28 TGTGCCACCAGGGGGCTAGGGGGAGGCTACACCTTC CATRGLGGGYTF
TRBD1 TRBJ1-4 NA TRBV19 TGTGCCAGTAGTCCTCCAGGGGGGGAAAAACTGTTTTTT CASSPPGGEKLFF
TRBD1 TRBJ2-2 NA TRBV27 TGTGCCAGCCAGGGGGCGCTCAACACCGGGGAGCTGTTTTTT CASQGALNTGELFF
NA TRBJ1-2 few TRBV6-5 TGTGCCAGCAGCAACTCTAACTATGGCTACACCTTC CASSNSNYGYTF
NA TRBJ1-5 few TRBV4-1 TGCGCCAGCAGCCAAGATTGGACACCTCGGAATACCCAGCATTTT CASSQDWTPRNTQHF
NA TRBJ1-2 NA TRBV19 TGTGCCAGTAGTCCCCTGGGGGAAGCTAACTATGGCTACACCTTC CASSPLGEANYGYTF
NA TRBJ2-7 NA TRBV6-5 TGTGCCAGCAGTTACGGGGGAAATGTGTGGGAGCAGTACTTC CASSYGGNVWEQYF
NA TRBJ2-3 NA TRBV5-6 TGTGCCAGCAGCTTGGGTTCAGGGCGGTTAGGCCAGGGAGGAGATACGCAGTATTTT CASSLGSGRLGQGGDTQYF
NA TRBJ2-7 NA TRBV5-1 TGCGCCAGCAGCTTGGACGGTAGCTCCTACGAGCAGTACTTC CASSLDGSSYEQYF
NA TRBJ2-7 NA TRBV7-9 TGTGCCAGCAGCTCAAACTACGAGCAGTACTTC CASSSNYEQYF
NA TRBJ2-2 NA TRBV27 TGTGCCAGCAGACCGGTGAGGGGGGCCGGGGAGCTGTTTTTT CASRPVRGAGELFF
TRBD2 TRBJ2-3 NA TRBV6-1 TGTGCCAGCAGTGTGCGACTAGCGGAGGCCACAGATACGCAGTATTTT CASSVRLAEATDTQYF
TRBD1 TRBJ1-1 NA TRBV6-5 TGTGCCAGCAGTTACCGGAGGACAGGGACGAACACTGAAGCTTTCTTT CASSYRRTGTNTEAFF
TRBD2 TRBJ2-2 NA TRBV27 TGTGCCAGCAGTTTAAGGGGGACTAGCGGAAACACCGGGGAGCTGTTTTTT CASSLRGTSGNTGELFF
NA TRBJ2-5 once TRBV7-9 TGTGCCAGCAGCTCCGATACGGAGGGGTTGGAGACCCAGTACTTC CASSSDTEGLETQYF
TRBD1 TRBJ1-2 NA TRBV7-6 TGTGCCAGCAGCATGCCGGGACAGGGGAACTATGGCTACACCTTC CASSMPGQGNYGYTF
NA TRBJ1-2 NA TRBV7-9 TGTGCCAGCAGCCAGCGGGGTTCAGGGATAAGTGGGTATGGCTACACCTTC CASSQRGSGISGYGYTF
NA TRBJ2-1 NA TRBV30 TGTGCCTGGAGTGGGAGGAGCTCCTACAATGAGCAGTTCTTC CAWSGRSSYNEQFF
NA TRBJ2-4 NA TRBV5-4 TGTGCCAGCAGCTCGATGTTGGACGGGGCAAAGAACATTCAGTACTTC CASSSMLDGAKNIQYF
TRBD1 TRBJ2-2 NA TRBV5-4 TGTGCCAGCAGCCAGAACAGGGGGGACACCGGGGAGCTGTTTTTT CASSQNRGDTGELFF
NA TRBJ2-2 NA TRBV5-6 TGTGCCAGCAGCTCGGCCGGCTCGTCACCGGGACACTTCACCGGGGAGCTGTTTTTT CASSSAGSSPGHFTGELFF
NA TRBJ2-3 NA TRBV5-4 TGTGCCAGCAGCTTTCGGGCGGCTACAGATACGCAGTATTTT CASSFRAATDTQYF
NA TRBJ2-3 NA TRBV9 TGTGCCAGCAGCGCAAGCCTTAGAGTCACAGATACGCAGTATTTT CASSASLRVTDTQYF
TRBD1 TRBJ2-7 NA TRBV18 TGTGCCAGCTCTCCAAACGCGCCGGGACAGACCTACGAGCAGTACTTC CASSPNAPGQTYEQYF
NA TRBJ2-5 NA TRBV29-1 TGCAGCGTTGAAGATTATAGCCCTTCCGTACAAGAGACCCAGTACTTC CSVEDYSPSVQETQYF
TRBD1 TRBJ2-1 few TRBV19 TGTGCCAGTAGTATAGGCCCAGGGGGCCCTTCGGACTCCTACAATGAGCAGTTCTTC CASSIGPGGPSDSYNEQFF
TRBD2 TRBJ2-7 NA TRBV5-1 TGCGCCAGCAGCGTTGGGATTAGCGGGAGGTACGAGCAGTACTTC CASSVGISGRYEQYF
TRBD2 TRBJ2-3 NA TRBV5-1 TGCGCCAGCAGCATAAGCCCTAGCGGGTCGAGCACAGATACGCAGTATTTT CASSISPSGSSTDTQYF